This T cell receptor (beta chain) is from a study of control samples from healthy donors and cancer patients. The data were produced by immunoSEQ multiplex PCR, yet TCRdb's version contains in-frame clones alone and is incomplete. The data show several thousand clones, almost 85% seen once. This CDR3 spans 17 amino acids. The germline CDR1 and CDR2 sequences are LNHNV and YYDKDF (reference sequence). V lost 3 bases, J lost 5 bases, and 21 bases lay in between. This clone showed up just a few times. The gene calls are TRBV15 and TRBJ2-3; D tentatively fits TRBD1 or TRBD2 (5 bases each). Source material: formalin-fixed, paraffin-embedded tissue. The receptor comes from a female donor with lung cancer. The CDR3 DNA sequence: TGTGCCACCAGCAGCGCCTGGGGGTTGCTTGCGGGAGATACGCAGTATTTT. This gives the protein CATSSAWGLLAGDTQYF. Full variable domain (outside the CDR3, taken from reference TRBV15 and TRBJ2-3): DAMVIQNPRYQVTQFGKPVTLSCSQTLNHNVMYWYQQKSSQAPKLLFHYYDKDFNNEADTPDNFQSRRPNTSFCFLDIRSPGLGDTAMYLCATSSAWGLLAGDTQYFGPGTRLTVL.